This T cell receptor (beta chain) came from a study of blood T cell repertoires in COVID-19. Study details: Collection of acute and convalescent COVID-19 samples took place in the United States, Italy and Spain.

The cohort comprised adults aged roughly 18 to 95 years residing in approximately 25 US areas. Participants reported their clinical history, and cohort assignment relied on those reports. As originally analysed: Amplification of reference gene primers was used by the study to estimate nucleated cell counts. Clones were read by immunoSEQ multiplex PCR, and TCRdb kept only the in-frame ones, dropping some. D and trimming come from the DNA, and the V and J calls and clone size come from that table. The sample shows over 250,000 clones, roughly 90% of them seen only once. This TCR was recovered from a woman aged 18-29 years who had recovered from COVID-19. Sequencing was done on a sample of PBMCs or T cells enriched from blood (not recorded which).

The DNA for the CDR3 is TGTGCCAGCAGTGAACGGCGGGAGAACACCGGGGAGCTGTTTTTT. Translating gives CASSERRENTGELFF. This chain joins TRBV2 and TRBJ2-2, with TRBD2 as a possible D gene (6 bases). CDR3 length: 15 residues. The ends were cut back, 2 bases at V and 1 base at J, with 8 bases in the middle. Per the germline V gene, CDR1 is SNHLY and CDR2 is FYNNEI.